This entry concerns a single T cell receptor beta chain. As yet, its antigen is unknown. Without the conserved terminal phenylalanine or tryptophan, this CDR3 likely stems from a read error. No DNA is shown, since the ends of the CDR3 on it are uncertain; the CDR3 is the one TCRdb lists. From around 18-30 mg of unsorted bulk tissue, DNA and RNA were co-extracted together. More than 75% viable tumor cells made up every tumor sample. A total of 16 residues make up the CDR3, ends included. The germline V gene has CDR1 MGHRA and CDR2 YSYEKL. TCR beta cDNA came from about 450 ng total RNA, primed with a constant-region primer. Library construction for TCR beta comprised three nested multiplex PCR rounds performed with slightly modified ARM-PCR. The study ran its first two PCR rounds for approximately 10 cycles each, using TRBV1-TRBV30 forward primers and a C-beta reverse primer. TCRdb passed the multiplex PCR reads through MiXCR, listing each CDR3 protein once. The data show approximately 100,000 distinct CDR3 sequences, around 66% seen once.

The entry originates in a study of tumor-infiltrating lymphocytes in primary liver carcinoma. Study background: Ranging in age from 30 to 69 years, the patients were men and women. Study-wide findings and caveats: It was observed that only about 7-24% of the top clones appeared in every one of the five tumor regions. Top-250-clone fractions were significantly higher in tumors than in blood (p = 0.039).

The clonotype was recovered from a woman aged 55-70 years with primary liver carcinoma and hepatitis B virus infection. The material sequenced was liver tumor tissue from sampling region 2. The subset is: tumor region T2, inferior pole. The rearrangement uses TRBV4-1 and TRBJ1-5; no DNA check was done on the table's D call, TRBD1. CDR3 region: CASSTSGTGMNQPRHL.